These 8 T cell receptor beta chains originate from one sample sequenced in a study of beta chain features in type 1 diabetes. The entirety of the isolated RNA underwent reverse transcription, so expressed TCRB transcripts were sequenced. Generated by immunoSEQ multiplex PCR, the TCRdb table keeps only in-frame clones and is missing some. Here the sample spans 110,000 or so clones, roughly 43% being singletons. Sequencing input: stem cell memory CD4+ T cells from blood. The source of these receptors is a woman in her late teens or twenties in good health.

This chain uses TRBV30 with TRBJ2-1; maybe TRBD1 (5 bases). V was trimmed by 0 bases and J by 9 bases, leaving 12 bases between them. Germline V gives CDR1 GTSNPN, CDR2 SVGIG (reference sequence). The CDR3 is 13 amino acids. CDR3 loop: CAWSVQGVGEQFF. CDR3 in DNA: TGTGCCTGGAGTGTACAAGGGGTAGGTGAGCAGTTCTTC.

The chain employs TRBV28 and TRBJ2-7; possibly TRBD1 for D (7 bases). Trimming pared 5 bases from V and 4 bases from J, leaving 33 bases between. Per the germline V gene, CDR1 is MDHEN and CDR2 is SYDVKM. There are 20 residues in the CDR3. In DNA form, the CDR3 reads TGTGCCAGCAGTCCTTCCAGTCCGGGGGCCGGGACAGCGCCGACGTACGAGCAGTACTTC. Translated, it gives CASSPSSPGAGTAPTYEQYF.

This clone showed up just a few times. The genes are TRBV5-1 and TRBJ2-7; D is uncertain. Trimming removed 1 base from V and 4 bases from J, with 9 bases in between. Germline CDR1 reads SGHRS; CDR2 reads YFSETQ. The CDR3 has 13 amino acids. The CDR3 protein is CASSLLVEYEQYF. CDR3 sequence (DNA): TGCGCCAGCAGCTTGTTAGTGGAGTACGAGCAGTACTTC.

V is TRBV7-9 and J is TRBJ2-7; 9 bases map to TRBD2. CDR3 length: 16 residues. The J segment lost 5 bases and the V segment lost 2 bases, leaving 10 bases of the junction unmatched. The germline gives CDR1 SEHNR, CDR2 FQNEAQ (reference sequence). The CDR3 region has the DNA TGTGCCAGCAGCTTAAGATTAGCGGGAGACCCCCACGAGCAGTACTTC. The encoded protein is CASSLRLAGDPHEQYF.

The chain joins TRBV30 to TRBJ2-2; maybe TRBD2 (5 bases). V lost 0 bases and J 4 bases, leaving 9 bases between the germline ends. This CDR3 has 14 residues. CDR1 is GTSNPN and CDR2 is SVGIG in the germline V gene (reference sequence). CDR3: CAWSVGSRTGELFF. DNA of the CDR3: TGTGCCTGGAGTGTTGGGAGTCGCACCGGGGAGCTGTTTTTT.

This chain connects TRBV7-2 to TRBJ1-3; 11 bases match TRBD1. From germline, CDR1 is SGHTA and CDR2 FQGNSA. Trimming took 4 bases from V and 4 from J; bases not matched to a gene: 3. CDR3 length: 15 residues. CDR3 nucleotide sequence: TGTGCCAGCAGCTGGACAGGGGGCTACGGAAACACCATATATTTT. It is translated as CASSWTGGYGNTIYF.

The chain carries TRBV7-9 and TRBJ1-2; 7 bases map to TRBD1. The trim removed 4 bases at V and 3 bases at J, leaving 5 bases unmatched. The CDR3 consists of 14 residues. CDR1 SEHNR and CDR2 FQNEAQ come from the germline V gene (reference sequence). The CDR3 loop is CASSYRGAHYGYTF. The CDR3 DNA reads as TGTGCCAGCAGCTACAGGGGAGCTCACTATGGCTACACCTTC.

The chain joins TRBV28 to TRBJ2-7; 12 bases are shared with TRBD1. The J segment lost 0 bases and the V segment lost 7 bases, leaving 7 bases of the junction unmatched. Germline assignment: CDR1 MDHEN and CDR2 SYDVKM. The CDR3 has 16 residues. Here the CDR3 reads CASNSWGQGASYEQYF. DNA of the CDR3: TGTGCCAGCAACTCCTGGGGACAGGGGGCCTCCTACGAGCAGTACTTC.